This TCR beta chain comes out of a study of blood T cell repertoires in COVID-19. About the research overall: Donors in the United States, Italy and Spain gave samples during acute or convalescent COVID-19. T cells, B-cell-depleted T cells, or PBMCs supplied cDNA or gDNA.

A remark on this clone: This sample also contains other DNA sequences that code for the same CDR3.

The V gene's germline CDR1 is SGHTA and CDR2 FQGNSA. CDR3 length: 14 residues. The ends were cut back, 1 base at V and 0 bases at J, with 7 bases in the middle. Original processing methods: Amplification from reference gene primers served as the basis for estimated nucleated cell counts. Assay: immunoSEQ multiplex PCR; the TCRdb copy retains only in-frame clones and omits some. V, J and clone size were drawn from that table, and D and trimming were deduced from the DNA. This table has approximately 210,000 clones, about 82% appearing once. The sequenced sample consisted of peripheral blood. This clonotype was sampled from a man aged 55 to 70 with COVID-19, enrolled during active disease. The rearrangement links TRBV7-2 to TRBJ2-7; no clear D. CDR3 nucleotides: TGTGCCAGCAGCTTAGGACAAAGCTCCTACGAGCAGTACTTC. Encoded protein: CASSLGQSSYEQYF. Full variable domain (missing parts from reference TRBV7-2 and TRBJ2-7): GAGVSQSPSNKVTEKGKDVELRCDPISGHTALYWYRQSLGQGLEFLIYFQGNSAPDKSGLPSDRFSAERTGGSVSTLTIQRTQQEDSAVYLCASSLGQSSYEQYFGPGTRLTVT.